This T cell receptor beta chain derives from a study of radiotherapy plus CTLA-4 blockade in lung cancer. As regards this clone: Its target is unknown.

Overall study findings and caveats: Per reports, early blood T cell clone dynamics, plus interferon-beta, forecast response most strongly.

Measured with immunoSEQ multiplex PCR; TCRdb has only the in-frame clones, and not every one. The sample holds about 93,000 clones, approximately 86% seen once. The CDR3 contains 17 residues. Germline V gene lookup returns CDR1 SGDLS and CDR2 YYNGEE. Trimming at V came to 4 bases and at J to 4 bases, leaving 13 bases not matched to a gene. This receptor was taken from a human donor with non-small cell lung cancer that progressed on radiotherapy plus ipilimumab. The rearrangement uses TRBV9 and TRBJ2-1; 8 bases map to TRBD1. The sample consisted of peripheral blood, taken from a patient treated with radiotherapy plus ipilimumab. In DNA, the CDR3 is TGTGCCAGCAGCCCGAACCAGGGGACAGGAGGTTACAATGAGCAGTTCTTC. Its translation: CASSPNQGTGGYNEQFF.